The 27 T cell receptor beta chains presented below share a single source sample, sequenced in a study of shared clonotypes between healthy human individuals. Naive CD8 cells, CD45RO-negative and positively selected for CCR7, excluded terminally differentiated effector memory CD45RA+ cells. Profiling relied on immunoSEQ multiplex PCR, and the TCRdb table lists in-frame clones only, not all of them. The repertoire consists of some 2 million clones, with about 95% occurring once and the leading ten covering about 1.1%. The sequenced material came from naive CD8+ T cells sorted from blood. These receptors were obtained from a man aged 18 to 35 in good health.

The chain is built from TRBV7-9 and TRBJ2-2; 9 bases map to TRBD2. The CDR3 contains 19 residues. Germline V lookup: CDR1 SEHNR, CDR2 FQNEAQ (reference sequence). V was pared by 4 bases and J by 3 bases, with 15 bases of the junction left unmatched. CDR3 sequence reads: CASSSTHLGGRADTGELFF. In DNA, the CDR3 is TGTGCCAGCAGCTCCACCCATCTAGGCGGGAGGGCGGACACCGGGGAGCTGTTTTTT.

The rearrangement joins TRBV14 to TRBJ1-2; D uncertain. CDR1 is SGHDN, CDR2 FVKESK, per germline. Trimming took off 0 bases at V and 0 bases at J, with 17 bases between the two ends. The CDR3 is 18 residues long. CDR3 loop: CASSQESWAAPANYGYTF. CDR3 DNA sequence: TGTGCCAGCAGCCAAGAAAGTTGGGCGGCGCCAGCTAACTATGGCTACACCTTC.

V gene TRBV30 combines with J gene TRBJ1-3, with a tentative D call TRBD1 (6 bases). Between the trimmed V and J ends, which lost 5 bases and 4 bases, there was a span of 12 bases. Germline V CDR1 and CDR2: GTSNPN, SVGIG (reference sequence). This CDR3 contains 13 residues. The CDR3 reads CAWERDNGNTIYF. In DNA form, the CDR3 reads TGTGCCTGGGAGAGGGACAACGGAAACACCATATATTTT. The complete variable domain, with remaining parts taken from reference TRBV30 and TRBJ1-3, reads SQTIHQWPATLVQPVGSPLSLECTVEGTSNPNLYWYRQAAGRGLQLLFYSVGIGQISSEVPQNLSASRPQDRQFILSSKKLLLSDSGFYLCAWERDNGNTIYFGEGSWLTVV.

Concerning this clone: This CDR3 is also generated by other DNA sequences in the sample. The CDR3 here is CASSPLGATNEKLFF. CDR3 nucleotide sequence: TGTGCCAGCAGTCCCCTCGGCGCAACTAATGAAAAACTGTTTTTT. The rearrangement uses TRBV28 and TRBJ1-4, with unresolved D. Per germline, CDR1 MDHEN and CDR2 SYDVKM. The V gene lost 5 bases and the J gene lost 0 bases, with 10 bases spanning the gap. This CDR3 is built from 15 residues.

This clone was counted once. The CDR3 region is CASSAGLAGDEQYF. The DNA of the CDR3 is TGCGCCAGCAGTGCCGGACTAGCGGGAGACGAGCAGTACTTC. The chain couples TRBV10-1 to TRBJ2-7, with 13 bases identical to TRBD2. CDR1 and CDR2 (germline): WNHNN, SYGVQD (reference sequence). This CDR3 has 14 residues. V lost 4 bases, J lost 5 bases, and 2 bases stayed unmatched.

This sequence joins TRBV11-2 and TRBJ2-5; 9 bases align to TRBD2. V lost 3 bases, J lost 2 bases, and 4 bases stayed unmatched. This CDR3 comprises 15 residues. Germline-derived CDR1 and CDR2 are SGHAT and FQNNGV. The CDR3 bases are TGTGCCAGCAGCTTTTCAGCGGGGGGACAAGAGACCCAGTACTTC. This sequence encodes CASSFSAGGQETQYF.

The rearrangement links TRBV7-2 to TRBJ2-3, with 9 positions matching TRBD2. The CDR3 is 15 amino acids. Germline V gene sequence: CDR1 SGHTA, CDR2 FQGNSA. Germline trimming cut 2 bases from V and 4 bases from J; bases unmatched to any gene: 4. This CDR3 reads CASSLIAGAADTQYF. CDR3 DNA sequence: TGTGCCAGCAGCTTAATAGCGGGAGCCGCAGATACGCAGTATTTT.

This CDR3 reads CASSLVGGIYEQYF. Written as DNA, the CDR3 is TGTGCCAGCAGCTTAGTGGGGGGGATTTACGAGCAGTACTTC. The V and J genes are TRBV7-9 and TRBJ2-7; 7 positions match TRBD2. Germline V gene sequence: CDR1 SEHNR, CDR2 FQNEAQ (reference sequence). This CDR3 contains 14 residues. V trimming: 1 base; J trimming: 4 bases; junction bases outside the gene matches: 4.

The chain links TRBV6-5 to TRBJ1-2; D remains ambiguous. Germline loops: CDR1 MNHEY, CDR2 SVGAGI. V shed 7 bases and J shed 4 bases, with 13 bases lying between them. The CDR3 sequence is 13 residues long. The chain's CDR3 is CASTTDGGYGYTF. DNA of the CDR3: TGTGCCAGCACCACGGACGGAGGCTATGGCTACACCTTC.

The J gene is TRBJ1-1, the V gene TRBV10-2; D not resolved. V was clipped by 0 bases and J by 8 bases, with 7 bases between them. The CDR3 runs to 12 residues. Germline lookup yields CDR1 WSHSY and CDR2 SAAADI. The CDR3 spells CASSESRVEAFF. DNA of the CDR3: TGCGCCAGCAGTGAGTCGAGGGTCGAAGCTTTCTTT.

This chain uses TRBV7-9 with TRBJ2-3; unclear D gene. CDR1 is SEHNR, CDR2 FQNEAQ, per germline (reference sequence). The germline V and J ends were trimmed by 2 bases and 0 bases, with 12 bases remaining between them. The CDR3 loop spans 16 amino acids. DNA of the CDR3: TGTGCCAGCAGCTTACCCGGTGGACCTAGCACAGATACGCAGTATTTT. Encoded protein: CASSLPGGPSTDTQYF.

As for this clone: The identical CDR3 is also encoded by other nucleotide sequences in the sample. CDR3 DNA sequence: TGTGCCAGCACAAGGGCTCAGGGGTCTTCGGAGACCCAGTACTTC. Its protein product is CASTRAQGSSETQYF. The V and J genes are TRBV6-1 and TRBJ2-5, with a possible D match to TRBD1 (6 bases). The CDR3 has 15 residues. Trimming removed 7 bases at V and 5 bases at J, with 20 bases between. The V gene's germline CDR1 is MNHNS and CDR2 SASEGT.

The V and J genes are TRBV6-5 and TRBJ1-1, with a tentative D call TRBD1 (5 bases). Trimming left V 5 bases short and J 6 bases short, with 19 bases between. CDR1 MNHEY and CDR2 SVGAGI come from the germline V gene. The CDR3 covers 15 residues. The CDR3 sequence is CASSPGGTSDPEAFF. CDR3 coding DNA: TGTGCCAGCAGTCCGGGCGGGACCTCGGATCCTGAAGCTTTCTTT.

For the CDR3, the DNA is TGCGCCAGCAGCCAAGATTATCCCGAGAGCTCCTACGAGCAGTACTTC. The encoded protein is CASSQDYPESSYEQYF. The chain uses TRBV4-3 and TRBJ2-7; D not certain. Germline values: CDR1 LGHNA, CDR2 YSLEER. There are 16 residues in the CDR3. Between the trimmed V and J ends, which lost 0 bases and 0 bases, there was a span of 12 bases.

The chain carries TRBV4-3 and TRBJ2-2, with TRBD1 as a possible D gene (7 bases). The germline gives CDR1 LGHNA, CDR2 YSLEER. This CDR3 spans 17 amino acids. V was cut by 4 bases and J by 3 bases, with 18 bases left in between. CDR3 amino acids: CASSRLRGRGDTGELFF. The DNA of the CDR3 is TGCGCCAGCAGCCGTCTTCGGGGCAGGGGGGACACCGGGGAGCTGTTTTTT.

The chain couples TRBV4-1 to TRBJ2-7; TRBD2 matches 9 bases. The CDR3 is made up of 15 amino acids. V lost 5 bases, J lost 2 bases, and 7 bases stayed unmatched. Germline V gene data show CDR1 as MGHRA and CDR2 as YSYEKL. The CDR3 loop is CASSYLAGETYEQYF. CDR3 nucleotide sequence: TGCGCCAGCAGCTATTTAGCGGGAGAGACCTACGAGCAGTACTTC.

This clone was seen once. This chain connects TRBV6-4 to TRBJ2-1; TRBD2 matches at 11 bases. Germline V CDR1 and CDR2: MRHNA, SNTAGT. V gave up 4 bases and J gave up 6 bases; unmatched junction bases: 5. This CDR3 spans 15 amino acids. In DNA form, the CDR3 reads TGTGCCAGCAGTGGTATAGCGGGAGGGCGCAATGAGCAGTTCTTC. This sequence encodes CASSGIAGGRNEQFF.

V is TRBV9 and J is TRBJ1-1, with D maybe TRBD1 (6 bases). The V end lost 4 bases, the J end lost 2 bases, and 15 bases lay between the germline ends. CDR3 length: 15 residues. Germline assignment: CDR1 SGDLS and CDR2 YYNGEE. This chain's CDR3 is CASSLPGALNTEAFF. CDR3 nucleotides: TGTGCCAGCAGCCTCCCGGGGGCCCTCAACACTGAAGCTTTCTTT.

The chain recombines TRBV19 with TRBJ2-2; possible D gene TRBD1, 5 bases. The length of the CDR3 is 15 residues. The V end lost 3 bases, the J end lost 4 bases, and 12 bases lay between the germline ends. Germline CDR1 is LNHDA and CDR2 is SQIVND (reference sequence). The CDR3 here is CASSIFQGTTGELFF. The CDR3 DNA follows: TGTGCCAGTAGTATTTTTCAGGGAACCACCGGGGAGCTGTTTTTT.

The chain combines TRBV11-2 with TRBJ2-7; 7 bases match TRBD2. Losses at the gene ends were 0 bases for V and 5 bases for J; bases not matched to a gene: 7. The V gene's germline CDR1 is SGHAT and CDR2 FQNNGV. The CDR3 contains 15 residues. The chain's CDR3 is CASSLDPGTIDEQYF. CDR3 nucleotide sequence: TGTGCCAGCAGCTTAGATCCCGGGACTATAGACGAGCAGTACTTC.

This chain uses TRBV18 with TRBJ2-2, with 10 bases matching TRBD2. This CDR3 is 16 amino acids long. CDR1 and CDR2 (germline): KGHSH, LQKENI. J lost 1 base, V lost 3 bases, and 2 bases had no gene match. As DNA, the CDR3 is TGTGCCAGCTCACCCATAGCGGGGGGGAACACCGGGGAGCTGTTTTTT. This sequence encodes CASSPIAGGNTGELFF.

This chain joins TRBV15 and TRBJ1-1; D is perhaps TRBD1 (5 bases). CDR1 and CDR2 (germline): LNHNV, YYDKDF (reference sequence). Between the trimmed V and J ends, which lost 0 bases and 5 bases, there was a span of 13 bases. The CDR3 has 15 amino acids. The CDR3 DNA sequence: TGTGCCACCAGCAGAGATCGGGGGTTAAGGACTGAAGCTTTCTTT. Residues: CATSRDRGLRTEAFF.

This chain links TRBV5-8 with TRBJ2-5; no reliable D call. The CDR3 has 12 residues. Germline assignment: CDR1 SGHTS and CDR2 YDEGEE. Between the trimmed V and J ends, which lost 4 bases and 10 bases, there was a span of 14 bases. This chain's CDR3 is CASSLAVRDQYF. CDR3 sequence (DNA): TGTGCCAGCAGCCTGGCCGTCCGAGACCAGTACTTC.

This sequence joins TRBV13 and TRBJ1-1; 7 nucleotides agree with TRBD1. V dropped 5 bases and J dropped 0; count of bases not matched to a gene: 6. The CDR3 consists of 15 residues. Germline CDR1 is PRHDT and CDR2 is FYEKMQ (reference sequence). The CDR3 sequence is CASSDSGTVNTEAFF. Here the CDR3 DNA reads TGTGCCAGCAGCGATTCCGGGACAGTGAACACTGAAGCTTTCTTT.

Concerning this clone itself: The same CDR3 can be traced to other DNA sequences in this sample. V is TRBV9 and J is TRBJ1-1, with a tentative D call TRBD1 (5 bases). The CDR3 runs to 13 residues. Germline CDR1 is SGDLS and CDR2 is YYNGEE. V was shortened by 2 bases and J by 5 bases, with 10 bases between the two germline ends. The CDR3 reads CASSVGGLTEAFF. In nucleotides, the CDR3 is TGTGCCAGCAGCGTTGGGGGGTTGACTGAAGCTTTCTTT.

The gene calls are TRBV9 and TRBJ1-2; 9 bases align to TRBD1. CDR1 is SGDLS and CDR2 is YYNGEE in the germline V gene. V dropped 8 bases and J dropped 11; count of bases not matched to a gene: 10. The CDR3 length is 12 residues. CDR3 sequence reads: CASTGQGLRYTF. The DNA of the CDR3 is TGTGCCAGTACAGGACAGGGGTTAAGATACACCTTC.

With regard to this clone: Other DNA variants within this sample encode the same CDR3. This rearrangement joins TRBV4-3 to TRBJ2-7, with 8 bases identical to TRBD2. The germline V gene encodes CDR1 LGHNA and CDR2 YSLEER. The CDR3 has 15 amino acids. J was trimmed by 3 bases and V by 0 bases; bases with no gene match: 4. CDR3 residues: CASSQDPAGVYEQYF. CDR3 bases: TGCGCCAGCAGCCAAGATCCAGCGGGGGTCTACGAGCAGTACTTC.